This T cell receptor beta chain appears in the sequencing data of a study of regulatory T cells in long-lasting Graves disease. Findings and caveats of the study: Accuracy was perhaps lowered by the small sample size.

From germline, CDR1 is SQVTM and CDR2 ANQGSEA. Trimming removed 7 bases from V and 5 bases from J; junction bases left unmatched: 12. The CDR3 covers 14 residues. Time point given: persistent/refractory GD, antithyroid drugs over 5 years with positive TRAb. The TCR library was made from RNA extracted from PBMCs. This clonotype was counted only a few times. The antigen is unknown. Library construction for TCR beta used iRepertoire HTBI primers and Arm-PCR of CDR3 regions. TCRdb reprocessed the multiplex PCR reads with MiXCR, giving one entry per CDR3 protein. The data contain some 300,000 distinct CDR3 sequences, 20% to 25% of them singletons.

V gene TRBV29-1 combines with J gene TRBJ1-2; 8 bases map to TRBD1. The specimen comprised peripheral blood mononuclear cells (PBMCs), sampled when the disease was refractory, from a patient treated with antithyroid drugs. The clonotype comes from a female donor with Graves disease. The CDR3, as DNA: TGCAGCGGCGGCGGAGGACAGGGCTTATATGGCTACACCTTC. Translated, it gives CSGGGGQGLYGYTF.